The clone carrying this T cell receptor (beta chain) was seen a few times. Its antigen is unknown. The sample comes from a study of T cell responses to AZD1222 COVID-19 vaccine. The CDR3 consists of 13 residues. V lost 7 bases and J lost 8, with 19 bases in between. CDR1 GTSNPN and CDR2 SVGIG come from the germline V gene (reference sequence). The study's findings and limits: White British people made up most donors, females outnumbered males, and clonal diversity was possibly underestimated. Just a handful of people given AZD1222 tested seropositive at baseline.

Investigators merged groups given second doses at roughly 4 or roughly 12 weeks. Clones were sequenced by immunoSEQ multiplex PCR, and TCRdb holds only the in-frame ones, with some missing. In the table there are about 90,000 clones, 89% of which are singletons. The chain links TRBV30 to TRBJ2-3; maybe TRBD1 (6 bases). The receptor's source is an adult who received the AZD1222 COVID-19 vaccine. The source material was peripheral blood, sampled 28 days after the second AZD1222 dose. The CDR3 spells CASGHTRGGTQYF. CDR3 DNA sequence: TGTGCCTCGGGACATACCCGAGGAGGTACGCAGTATTTT.